A single sample is the source of the 18 T cell receptor beta chains below, sequenced in a study of Graves' ophthalmopathy and Graves' hyperthyroidism. Amplification from RNA transcripts yielded the TCR beta CDR3 regions. A first-round RT-PCR used HTBI primers, followed by a second-round multiplex PCR. Via MiXCR, TCRdb re-called the multiplex PCR reads, giving one row per CDR3 protein. The sample carries around 670,000 distinct CDR3 sequences, around 40% recorded once. The sequencing input was peripheral blood. These receptors all stem from an adult man with Graves' ophthalmopathy.

At least ten counts were recorded for this clonotype. The gene calls are TRBV24-1 and TRBJ2-5; 12 nucleotides align to TRBD2. Germline-derived CDR1 and CDR2 are KGHDR and SFDVKD. V dropped 6 bases and J dropped 4; count of bases not matched to a gene: 5. This CDR3 region has 15 residues. CDR3 sequence reads: CATSSSGLAGETQYF. Written as DNA, the CDR3 is TGTGCCACCAGTAGTTCGGGACTAGCGGGAGAGACCCAGTACTTC.

This clonotype has more than one count but fewer than ten. The chain employs TRBV7-9 and TRBJ1-2; D remains unclear. The V gene's germline CDR1 is SEHNR and CDR2 FQNEAQ (reference sequence). With 1 base removed from V and 7 bases from J, the gap between germline ends came to 13 bases. The CDR3 is made up of 14 amino acids. The CDR3 reads CASSLGMGSAGYTF. The CDR3 DNA sequence: TGTGCCAGCAGCTTAGGAATGGGGTCGGCTGGCTACACCTTC.

This sequence joins TRBV7-3 and TRBJ1-2; D is undetermined. V was shortened by 0 bases and J by 7 bases, with 9 bases between the two germline ends. Germline CDR1 is SGHTA and CDR2 is FQGTGA. The CDR3 contains 13 residues. The CDR3 DNA sequence: TGTGCCAGCAGCTTAACGGGGAAGGGTGGCTACACCTTC. Protein: CASSLTGKGGYTF.

CDR3 sequence reads: CASSLVGAGTKANTEAFF. CDR3 DNA sequence: TGCGCCAGCAGCTTGGTCGGCGCGGGGACAAAAGCTAACACTGAAGCTTTCTTT. This chain connects TRBV5-1 to TRBJ1-1; D may be TRBD1 (6 bases). The length of the CDR3 is 18 residues. The germline gives CDR1 SGHRS, CDR2 YFSETQ. V shed 0 bases and J shed 2 bases, with 20 bases lying between them.

The chain uses TRBV11-2 and TRBJ1-6; possible D gene TRBD1, 5 bases. Between the trimmed V and J ends, which lost 0 bases and 7 bases, there was a span of 10 bases. The germline V gene encodes CDR1 SGHAT and CDR2 FQNNGV. The CDR3 extends over 15 amino acids. The CDR3 here is CASSLEPGRNSPLHF. The CDR3 nucleotides are TGTGCCAGCAGCTTAGAGCCAGGGAGGAATTCACCCCTCCACTTT. The whole variable domain, filled in from reference TRBV11-2 and TRBJ1-6, reads EAGVAQSPRYKIIEKRQSVAFWCNPISGHATLYWYQQILGQGPKLLIQFQNNGVVDDSQLPKDRFSAERLKGVDSTLKIQPAKLEDSAVYLCASSLEPGRNSPLHFGNGTRLTVT.

In DNA form, the CDR3 reads TGTGCCAGCAACCCGTATTCGGGAGATCCCCTGTTTTTT. The encoded protein is CASNPYSGDPLFF. V and J are TRBV9 and TRBJ1-4; D gene uncertain. The CDR3 is 13 amino acids. The germline gives CDR1 SGDLS, CDR2 YYNGEE. V was shortened by 6 bases and J by 14 bases, with 20 bases between the two germline ends.

The sample holds many counts of this clonotype. The rearrangement links TRBV7-2 to TRBJ2-5; perhaps TRBD2 as D (5 bases). This CDR3 comprises 14 residues. CDR1 and CDR2 (germline): SGHTA, FQGNSA. V dropped 4 bases and J dropped 6 bases, with 15 bases sitting between them. For the CDR3, the DNA is TGTGCCAGCAGCTCCTACGAAGGAGGTCAGACCCAGTACTTC. Its protein is CASSSYEGGQTQYF.

Comment on this clonotype: This sequence may be a read error, since a much larger clone differs from it by one base. This chain links TRBV7-2 with TRBJ2-2; D assignment may be TRBD1 or TRBD2 (5 bases each). V was pared by 11 bases and J by 0 bases, with 16 bases between. The CDR3 consists of 15 residues. The germline V gene has CDR1 SGHTA and CDR2 FQGNSA. The CDR3, as DNA: TGTGCCGCCTCACGGGACGTAACGAACACCGGGGAGCTGTTTTTT. This gives the protein CAASRDVTNTGELFF.

The gene calls are TRBV29-1 and TRBJ2-6, with 8 bases lining up with TRBD1. The length of the CDR3 is 13 residues. Germline values: CDR1 SQVTM, CDR2 ANQGSEA. V was clipped by 7 bases and J by 11 bases; unmatched bases: 10. The CDR3 protein is CSAGTGVAYVLTF. DNA of the CDR3: TGCAGCGCAGGGACAGGTGTTGCCTACGTCCTGACTTTC.

The chain is built from TRBV20-1 and TRBJ1-1, with 8 bases that match TRBD1. Trimming at V came to 5 bases and at J to 2 bases, leaving 10 bases not matched to a gene. This CDR3 has 15 amino acids. Germline V gene sequence: CDR1 DFQATT, CDR2 SNEGSKA (reference sequence). The CDR3 DNA reads as TGCAGTGCTCCTAGACAGGGGATAACCAACACTGAAGCTTTCTTT. Protein: CSAPRQGITNTEAFF.

This clonotype occurred many times. The V and J genes are TRBV7-2 and TRBJ2-7; perhaps TRBD2 as D (6 bases). Trimming pared 5 bases from V and 4 bases from J, leaving 15 bases between. Germline CDR1 SGHTA, CDR2 FQGNSA. The CDR3 loop spans 14 amino acids. The chain's CDR3 is CASSKGAGPYEQYF. The DNA for the CDR3 is TGTGCCAGCAGCAAAGGGGCGGGACCATACGAGCAGTACTTC.

Notes on this clonotype: This likely comes from a read error, as the CDR3 has no conserved phenylalanine or tryptophan at its end. No DNA is shown, since the ends of the CDR3 on it are uncertain; the CDR3 is the one TCRdb lists. V and J are TRBV7-2 and TRBJ2-5. The length of the CDR3 is 10 amino acids, counting both ends. From germline, CDR1 is SGHTA and CDR2 FQGNSA. CDR3 in amino acids: CASSLELQDS.

The genes are TRBV11-2 and TRBJ2-5; TRBD1 agrees at 9 bases. This CDR3 has 16 residues. Germline lookup yields CDR1 SGHAT and CDR2 FQNNGV. The J segment lost 3 bases and the V segment lost 5 bases, leaving 10 bases of the junction unmatched. CDR3 sequence: CASSQGGDREKETQYF. DNA of the CDR3: TGTGCCAGCAGCCAAGGCGGGGACAGGGAAAAAGAGACCCAGTACTTC.

Of note for this clonotype: A single base separates this from a much larger clone, so it may be a read error. The J gene is TRBJ2-5, the V gene TRBV9; 7 nucleotides agree with TRBD2. There are 15 residues in the CDR3. Germline V gene sequence: CDR1 SGDLS, CDR2 YYNGEE. The CDR3 coding sequence is TGTACCAGCGGATGGGCGGGGGACCGTGGGGAGACCCAGTACTTC. This encodes CTSGWAGDRGETQYF.

This clonotype was recorded at least ten times. V gene TRBV7-2 combines with J gene TRBJ2-5; 12 bases match TRBD2. The CDR3 has 15 amino acids. V lost 6 bases, J lost 7 bases, and 9 bases stayed unmatched. Germline lookup yields CDR1 SGHTA and CDR2 FQGNSA. In DNA, the CDR3 is TGTGCCAGCAGGGACCCTAGCGGGAGGGCCGGGACCCAGTACTTC. Encoded protein: CASRDPSGRAGTQYF.

This clonotype was counted between two and nine times. The chain uses TRBV9 and TRBJ2-7, with D tentatively TRBD2 (5 bases). Trimming took off 0 bases at V and 2 bases at J, with 9 bases between the two ends. This CDR3 is 14 amino acids long. Germline V CDR1 and CDR2: SGDLS, YYNGEE. The CDR3 DNA follows: TGTGCCAGCAGCGTAGAAGAGGGAACCTACGAGCAGTACTTC. This sequence encodes CASSVEEGTYEQYF.

The chain joins TRBV10-3 to TRBJ2-7; D possibly corresponds to TRBD2 (6 bases). The last part of the DNA fits TRBJ2-1 better; the J call may be wrong. CDR1 ENHRY and CDR2 SYGVKD come from the germline V gene. The CDR3 extends over 15 amino acids. The CDR3 bases are TGTGCCATCAGTGAAATAGGCGGGACTTACAATGAGCAGTTCTTC. Its protein is CAISEIGGTYNEQFF.

The rearrangement links TRBV11-1 to TRBJ1-2; 11 bases match TRBD1. The germline gives CDR1 SGHAT, CDR2 FQDESV (reference sequence). CDR3 size: 17 residues. After removal of 7 bases from V and 3 bases from J, the junction contained 13 bases not matched to a gene. This CDR3 reads CASTKSPRTGGDYGYTF. Written as DNA, the CDR3 is TGTGCCAGCACCAAGTCACCTAGGACAGGGGGCGACTATGGCTACACCTTC.